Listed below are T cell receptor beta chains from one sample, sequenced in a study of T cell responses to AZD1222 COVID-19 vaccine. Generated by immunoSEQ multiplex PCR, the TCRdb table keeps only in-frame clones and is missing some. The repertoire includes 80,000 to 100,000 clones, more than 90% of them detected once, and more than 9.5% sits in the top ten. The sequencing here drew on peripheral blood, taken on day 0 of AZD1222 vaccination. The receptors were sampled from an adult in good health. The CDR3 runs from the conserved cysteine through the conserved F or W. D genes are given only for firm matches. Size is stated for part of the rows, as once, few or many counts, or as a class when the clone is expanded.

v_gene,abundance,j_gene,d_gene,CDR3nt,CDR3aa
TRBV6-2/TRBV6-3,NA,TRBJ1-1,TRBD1,TGTGCCAGCAGCCTGACAGGGAAGAACACTGAAGCTTTCTTT,CASSLTGKNTEAFF
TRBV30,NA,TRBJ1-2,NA,TGTGCCTGGAGTCTAAGGGACCGACTAGGATATGGCTACACCTTC,CAWSLRDRLGYGYTF
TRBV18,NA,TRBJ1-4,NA,TGTGCCAGCTCCCCAGAAAGGCCCGGGTCGAATGAAAAACTGTTTTTT,CASSPERPGSNEKLFF
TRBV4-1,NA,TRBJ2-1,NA,TGCGCCAGCAGCCCAGCGACTAGGGGCTACAATGAGCAGTTCTTC,CASSPATRGYNEQFF
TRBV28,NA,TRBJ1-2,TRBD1,TGTGCCAGCAGTAAAAGACAGGGGCCCTATGGCTACACCTTC,CASSKRQGPYGYTF
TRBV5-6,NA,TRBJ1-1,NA,TGTGCCAGCAGCCTACTTAGGGGGGCAAGGAGGGGCACTGAAGCTTTCTTT,CASSLLRGARRGTEAFF
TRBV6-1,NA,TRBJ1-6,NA,TGTGCCAGCAGTGAACAGGGTGTGGGTAATTCACCCCTCCACTTT,CASSEQGVGNSPLHF
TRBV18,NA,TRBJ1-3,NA,TGTGCCAGCTCACCACAAAACTCTGGAAACACCATATATTTT,CASSPQNSGNTIYF
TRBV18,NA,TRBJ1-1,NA,TGTGCCAGCTCACCAAACCAGGGCAACACTGAAGCTTTCTTT,CASSPNQGNTEAFF
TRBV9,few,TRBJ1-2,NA,TGTGCCAGCAGCGTCGATGGGTTAGGTTCTCATGGCTACACCTTC,CASSVDGLGSHGYTF
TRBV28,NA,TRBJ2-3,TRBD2,TGTGCCAGCAGTTTATCGCTTGCGGGGACTAGTGGTACGCAGTATTTT,CASSLSLAGTSGTQYF
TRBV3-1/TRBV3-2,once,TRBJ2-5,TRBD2,TGTGCCAGCAGCCTGGGGACTACCCAAGAGACCCAGTACTTC,CASSLGTTQETQYF
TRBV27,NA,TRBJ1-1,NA,TGTGCCAGCAGTTTCAGGGTAGGGTCCGAAGCTTTCTTT,CASSFRVGSEAFF
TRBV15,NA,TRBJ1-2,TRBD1,TGTGCCACCAGCAGAGATAGGGGGACAGGGATAGGGTATGGCTACACCTTC,CATSRDRGTGIGYGYTF
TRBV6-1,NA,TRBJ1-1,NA,TGTGCCAGCAGTGACCAACAGGGCGCCGGCACTGAAGCTTTCTTT,CASSDQQGAGTEAFF
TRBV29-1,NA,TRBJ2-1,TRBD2,TGCAGCGCTGGAGGACTAGAATACAATGAGCAGTTCTTC,CSAGGLEYNEQFF
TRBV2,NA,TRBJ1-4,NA,TGTGCCAGCAGTGTTCAGGGTATTAATGAAAAACTGTTTTTT,CASSVQGINEKLFF
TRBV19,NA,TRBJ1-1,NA,TGTGCCAGTAGTATGAGCAGGGGAGGCACTGAAGCTTTCTTT,CASSMSRGGTEAFF
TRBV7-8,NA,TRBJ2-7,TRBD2,TGTGCCAGCAGCTTAGTCCGGGAGGGCTCCTACGAGCAGTACTTC,CASSLVREGSYEQYF
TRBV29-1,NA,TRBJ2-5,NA,TGCAGCGCCGGCTACCGGGAAGAGACCCAGTACTTC,CSAGYREETQYF
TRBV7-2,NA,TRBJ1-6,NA,TGTGCCAGCAGCTTAAACAGGGACAATTCACCCCTCCACTTT,CASSLNRDNSPLHF
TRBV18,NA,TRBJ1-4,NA,TGTGCCAGCCAAACGAATCAGGGAGGAGGTGAAAAACTGTTTTTT,CASQTNQGGGEKLFF
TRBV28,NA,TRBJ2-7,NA,TGTGCCAGCAGTTTGGGAGGGGGCTACGAGCAGTACTTC,CASSLGGGYEQYF
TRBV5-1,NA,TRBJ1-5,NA,TGCGCCAGCAGCTTCCAACCCGGCAATCAGCCCCAGCATTTT,CASSFQPGNQPQHF
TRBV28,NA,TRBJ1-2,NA,TGTGCCAGCACCGACCACCGGACAGTCTATGGCTACACCTTC,CASTDHRTVYGYTF
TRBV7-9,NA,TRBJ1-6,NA,TGTGCCAGCAGCTCAACCCTAGGCAGGTTGAATTCACCCCTCCACTTT,CASSSTLGRLNSPLHF
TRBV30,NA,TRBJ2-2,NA,TGTGCCTGGAGGGAGCTGGGGGACGCCGGGGAGCTGTTTTTT,CAWRELGDAGELFF
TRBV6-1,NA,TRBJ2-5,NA,TGTGCCAGCAGTGAATTACAGGGTAGCGAGACCCAGTACTTC,CASSELQGSETQYF
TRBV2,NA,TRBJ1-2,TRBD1,TGTGCCAGCACTAAGACAGGGGTTCGGGACTATGGCTACACCTTC,CASTKTGVRDYGYTF
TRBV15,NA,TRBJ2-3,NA,TGTGCCACCAGCAGACATATTCAGGGCACAGATACGCAGTATTTT,CATSRHIQGTDTQYF
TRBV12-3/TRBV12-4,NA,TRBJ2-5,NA,TGTGCCAGCAGTTTTTCACAGGCTGAGACCCAGTACTTC,CASSFSQAETQYF
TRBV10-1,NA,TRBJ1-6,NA,TGCGCCAGCTCAGCTTATAATTCACCCCTCCACTTT,CASSAYNSPLHF
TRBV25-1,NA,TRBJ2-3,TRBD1,TGTGCCAGCAGAACTACAGGGGGTTCAGATACGCAGTATTTT,CASRTTGGSDTQYF
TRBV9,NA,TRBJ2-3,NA,TGTGCCAGCAGCGTAGCCCCAGGACGCGCCCCGAGTGCGCAGTATTTT,CASSVAPGRAPSAQYF
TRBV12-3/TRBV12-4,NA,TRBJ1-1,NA,TGTGCCAGCAGTTTGGGTTTCGAGGCTTTCTTT,CASSLGFEAFF
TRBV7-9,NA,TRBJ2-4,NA,TGTGCCAGCAGCCACTGGGACACAAACATTCAGTACTTC,CASSHWDTNIQYF
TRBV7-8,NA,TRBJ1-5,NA,TGTGCCAGCAGCTCATTCGGAGTTAATAGCAATCAGCCCCAGCATTTT,CASSSFGVNSNQPQHF
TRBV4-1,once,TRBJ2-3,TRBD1,TGCGCCAGCAGCCAAGGACAGGGGGCCTACGATACGCAGTATTTT,CASSQGQGAYDTQYF
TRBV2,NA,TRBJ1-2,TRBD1,TGTGCCAGCAGTGTGGACAGGGGCAACTATGGCTACACCTTC,CASSVDRGNYGYTF
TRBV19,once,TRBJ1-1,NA,TGTGCCAGTAGTATAGAGGCGGTCACTGAAGCTTTCTTT,CASSIEAVTEAFF
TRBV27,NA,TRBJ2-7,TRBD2,TGTGCCAGCAGTTTATATCGGGGGGTAGGGGAGCAGTACTTC,CASSLYRGVGEQYF
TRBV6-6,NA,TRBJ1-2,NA,TGTGCCAGCAGTTACGCGAGGGACCGACTACACTATGGCTACACCTTC,CASSYARDRLHYGYTF
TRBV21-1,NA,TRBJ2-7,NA,TGTGCCAGCAGCAAAGGAAGCGACAACCCGATCTTGGACTACGAGCAGTACTTC,CASSKGSDNPILDYEQYF
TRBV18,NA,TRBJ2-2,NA,TGTGCCAGCTCACCGGTCAGGAGGAACACCGGGGAGCTGTTTTTT,CASSPVRRNTGELFF
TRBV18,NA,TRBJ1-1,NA,TGTGCCAGCTCACCTCCGGTGGGGAACACTGAAGCTTTCTTT,CASSPPVGNTEAFF
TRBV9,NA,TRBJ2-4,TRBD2,TGTGCCAGCAGCGGTCGCGGGGGGTTGGACATTCAGTACTTC,CASSGRGGLDIQYF
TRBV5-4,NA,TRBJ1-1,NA,TGTGCCAGCAGACCAGGGGCGAACACTGAAGCTTTCTTT,CASRPGANTEAFF
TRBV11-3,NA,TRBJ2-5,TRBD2,TGTGCCAGCAGCCCCGGGACTAGCGGTCAAGAGACCCAGTACTTC,CASSPGTSGQETQYF